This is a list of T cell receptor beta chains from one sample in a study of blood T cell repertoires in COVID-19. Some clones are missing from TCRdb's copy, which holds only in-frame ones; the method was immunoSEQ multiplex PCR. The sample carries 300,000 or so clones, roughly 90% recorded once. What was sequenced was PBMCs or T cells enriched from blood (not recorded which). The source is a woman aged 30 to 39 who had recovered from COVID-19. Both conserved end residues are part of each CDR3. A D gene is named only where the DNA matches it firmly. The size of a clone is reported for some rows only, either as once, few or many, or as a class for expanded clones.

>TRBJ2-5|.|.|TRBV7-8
TGTGCCAGCAGCTTAGCGAGGGGATTGCGGGGGCCCCAAGAGACCCAGTACTTC
CASSLARGLRGPQETQYF
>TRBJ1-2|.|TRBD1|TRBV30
TGTGCCTGGAGTGCCCAGACAGGGGGCGCGGGGGGCTACACCTTC
CAWSAQTGGAGGYTF
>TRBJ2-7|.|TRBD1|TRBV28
TGTGCCAGCAGTTCGCGACAGGGGCTGGGGTACGAGCAGTACTTC
CASSSRQGLGYEQYF
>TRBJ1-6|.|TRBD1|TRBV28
TGTGCCAGCAGACTAGGACAGGGCGTGAATTCACCCCTCCACTTT
CASRLGQGVNSPLHF
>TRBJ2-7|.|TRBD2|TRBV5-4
TGTGCCAGCAGCTTCAGCGGCGGGGGCTCCTACGAGCAGTACTTC
CASSFSGGGSYEQYF
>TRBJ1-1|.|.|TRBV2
TGTGCCAGCACCATGGGGGCGAACACTGAAGCTTTCTTT
CASTMGANTEAFF
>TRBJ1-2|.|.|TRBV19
TGTGCCAGTAGTCTGTCGAGGGGGACGCCTAACTATGGCTACACCTTC
CASSLSRGTPNYGYTF
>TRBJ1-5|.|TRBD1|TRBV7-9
TGTGCCAGCAGCCCGTTGGGACAGGGGATACAGGCCCAGCATTTT
CASSPLGQGIQAQHF
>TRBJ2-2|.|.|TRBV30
TGTGCCTGTAAGAGGGTTGGGGACACCGGGGAGCTGTTTTTT
CACKRVGDTGELFF
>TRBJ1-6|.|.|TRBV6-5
TGTGCCAGCAGTTACTCGACAGGCTATAATTCACCCCTCCACTTT
CASSYSTGYNSPLHF
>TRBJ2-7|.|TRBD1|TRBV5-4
TGTGCCAGCAGCTACCGGGACAGTATAGAGCAGTACTTC
CASSYRDSIEQYF
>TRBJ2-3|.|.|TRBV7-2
TGTGCCAGCAGCTTAGGGGAGAGGCCCACAGATACGCAGTATTTT
CASSLGERPTDTQYF
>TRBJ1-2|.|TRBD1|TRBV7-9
TGTGCCAGCAGCTTAGGGACGACAGGGGCGACCTATGGCTACACCTTC
CASSLGTTGATYGYTF
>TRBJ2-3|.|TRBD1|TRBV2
TGTGCCAGCAGCTCAGACAGGGGATCTAGCACAGATACGCAGTATTTT
CASSSDRGSSTDTQYF
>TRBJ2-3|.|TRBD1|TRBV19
TGTGCCACCGGGACAGGGGGTTCAGATACGCAGTATTTT
CATGTGGSDTQYF
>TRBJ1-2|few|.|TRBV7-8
TGTGCCAGCAGCTTAGGCAGGGAAGGCTATGGCTACACCTTC
CASSLGREGYGYTF
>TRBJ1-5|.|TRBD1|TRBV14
TGTGCCAGCAGCCAAGGGGACAGGGGACGGGAGCCCCAGCATTTT
CASSQGDRGREPQHF
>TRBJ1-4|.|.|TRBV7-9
TGTGCCAGCAGCTTAGTGGGCAGAAATGAAAAACTGTTTTTT
CASSLVGRNEKLFF
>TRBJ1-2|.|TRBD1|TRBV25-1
TGTGCCAGCAGTGAGGCAGGGGGGAGGTATGGCTACACCTTC
CASSEAGGRYGYTF
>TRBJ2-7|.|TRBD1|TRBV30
TGTGCCTGGACCCTGGGGCAGGGGGCCTACGAGCAGTACTTC
CAWTLGQGAYEQYF
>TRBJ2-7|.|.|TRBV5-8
TGTGCCAGCAGCGTGAGAACCATGCGCCACGAGCAGTACTTC
CASSVRTMRHEQYF
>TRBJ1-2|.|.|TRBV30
TGTGCCTGGAGTGTCTTCGGGCAACGCGGGTTGGCAGGATCCTTC
CAWSVFGQRGLAGSF
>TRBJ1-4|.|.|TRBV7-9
TGTGCCAGCAGCTCCGAGTGGGCTGAAAAACTGTTTTTT
CASSSEWAEKLFF
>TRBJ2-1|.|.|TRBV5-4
TGTGCCAGCAGCGAGGGACTCCCAGGCAATGAGCAGTTCTTC
CASSEGLPGNEQFF
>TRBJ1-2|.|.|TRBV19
TGTGCCAGTAGTATGTTTCAGGGCAAGTATGCCTTC
CASSMFQGKYAF
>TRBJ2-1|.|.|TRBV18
TGTGCCAGCTCACCAGGTGAGACTTTCAATGAGCAGTTCTTC
CASSPGETFNEQFF
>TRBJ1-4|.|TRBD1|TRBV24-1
TGTGCCACCAGTGATCGGACAGGGGACGGCGAAAAACTGTTTTTT
CATSDRTGDGEKLFF
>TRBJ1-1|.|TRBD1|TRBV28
TGTGCCAGCAGCAACTTGGGACAGGGTCGCCCTGACGCTTTCTTT
CASSNLGQGRPDAFF
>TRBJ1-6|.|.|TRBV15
TGTGCCACCAGCAGAGAAAGGGGGTATAATTCACCCCTCCACTTT
CATSRERGYNSPLHF
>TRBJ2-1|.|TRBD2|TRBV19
TGTGCCAGTAGTATAGTCCCCCATGGTAGCGGGGGGGCTTACAATGAGCAGTTCTTC
CASSIVPHGSGGAYNEQFF
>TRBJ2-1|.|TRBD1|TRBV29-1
TGCAGCGTTGCGACAGGGGCCCCTCTCAATGAGCAGTTCTTC
CSVATGAPLNEQFF
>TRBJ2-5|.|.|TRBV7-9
TGTGCCAGCAGCTTAGCGCCGCACCAGCAAGAGACCCAGTACTTC
CASSLAPHQQETQYF
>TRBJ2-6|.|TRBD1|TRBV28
TGTGCCAGCAGACCGACAGGGACTGGGGCCAACGTCCTGACTTTC
CASRPTGTGANVLTF
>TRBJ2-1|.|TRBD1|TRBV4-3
TGCGCCAGCAGCCAACCGGGACAGGGGGGGGATGAGCAGTTCTTC
CASSQPGQGGDEQFF
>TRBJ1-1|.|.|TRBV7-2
TGTGCCAGCAGCTTAGTCGGGGGACGGCCTGCTGAAGCTTTCTTT
CASSLVGGRPAEAFF
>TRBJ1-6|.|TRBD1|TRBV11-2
TGTGCCAGCAGCCCCCAGACAGGGCATAATTCACCCCTCCACTTT
CASSPQTGHNSPLHF
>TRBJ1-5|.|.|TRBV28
TGTGCCAGCAGTAGCGTAGCCCGAGATCAGCCCCAGCATTTT
CASSSVARDQPQHF
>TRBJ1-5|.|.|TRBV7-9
TGTGCCAGCAGCCGATCGGACAGACCCAATCAGCCCCAGCATTTT
CASSRSDRPNQPQHF
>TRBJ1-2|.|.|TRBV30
TGTGCCTGGAGTGTAGGCAGGGACTATGGCTACACCTTC
CAWSVGRDYGYTF
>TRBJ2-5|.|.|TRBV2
TGTGCCAGCAGCCCGTTGGGCAGCCAGCAAGAGACCCAGTACTTC
CASSPLGSQQETQYF
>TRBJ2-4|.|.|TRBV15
TGTGCCACCAGCAGAATGGACAGCTCCAAAAACATTCAGTACTTC
CATSRMDSSKNIQYF
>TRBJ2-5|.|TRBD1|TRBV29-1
TGCAGCGTTGGACAGGGAGAGACCCAGTACTTC
CSVGQGETQYF
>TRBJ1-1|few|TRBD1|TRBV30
TGTGCCTGGAGTGTCGGGACAGGGCACACTGAAGCTTTCTTT
CAWSVGTGHTEAFF
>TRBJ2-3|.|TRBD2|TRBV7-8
TGTGCCAGCAGCGTTCGACTAGCGGGGGGCAACACAGATACGCAGTATTTT
CASSVRLAGGNTDTQYF
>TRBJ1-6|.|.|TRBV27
TGTGCCGTAACAGTTACTCCTGGTTCACCCCTCCACTTT
CAVTVTPGSPLHF
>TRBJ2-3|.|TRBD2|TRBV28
TGTGCCAGCACCCCGGGGCTAGCGGGGGGTACAGATACGCAGTATTTT
CASTPGLAGGTDTQYF
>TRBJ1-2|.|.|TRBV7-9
TGTGCCAGCAGCCCGGACAGCGCGTTCTTTGGCTACACCTTC
CASSPDSAFFGYTF
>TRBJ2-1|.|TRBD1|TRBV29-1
TGCAGCGTTGATGCCACCGGACAGGGTTATGAGCAGTTCTTC
CSVDATGQGYEQFF